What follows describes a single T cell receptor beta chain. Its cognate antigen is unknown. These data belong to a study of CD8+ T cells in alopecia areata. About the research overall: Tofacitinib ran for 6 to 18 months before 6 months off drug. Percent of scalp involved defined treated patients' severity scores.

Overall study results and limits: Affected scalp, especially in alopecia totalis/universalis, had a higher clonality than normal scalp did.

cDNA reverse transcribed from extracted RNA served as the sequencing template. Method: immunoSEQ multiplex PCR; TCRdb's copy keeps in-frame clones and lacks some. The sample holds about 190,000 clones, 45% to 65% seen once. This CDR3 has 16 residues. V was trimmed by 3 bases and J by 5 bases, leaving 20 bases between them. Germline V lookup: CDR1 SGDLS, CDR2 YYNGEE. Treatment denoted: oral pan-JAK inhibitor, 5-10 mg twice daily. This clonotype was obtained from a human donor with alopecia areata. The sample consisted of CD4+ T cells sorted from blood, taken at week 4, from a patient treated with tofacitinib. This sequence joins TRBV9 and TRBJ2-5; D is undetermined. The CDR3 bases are TGTGCCAGCAGCGCCGTTTTCTCAGTCGGGTTGGAGACCCAGTACTTC. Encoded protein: CASSAVFSVGLETQYF. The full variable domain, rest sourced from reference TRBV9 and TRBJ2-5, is DSGVTQTPKHLITATGQRVTLRCSPRSGDLSVYWYQQSLDQGLQFLIQYYNGEERAKGNILERFSAQQFPDLHSELNLSSLELGDSALYFCASSAVFSVGLETQYFGPGTRLLVL.